This TCR beta chain was documented in a study of regulatory T cells in long-lasting Graves disease. Arm-PCR of CDR3 regions with iRepertoire HTBI primers generated TCR beta libraries. One entry per CDR3 protein results from TCRdb running MiXCR on the multiplex PCR reads. The repertoire holds approximately 400,000 distinct CDR3 sequences, with approximately 15% as singletons. This clonotype was seen at least ten times. Looked up from germline, CDR1 is MNHNS and CDR2 is SASEGT. With V trimmed by 3 bases and J by 3 bases, 10 bases remained unmatched. The CDR3 contains 16 residues. Time point of the sample: newly diagnosed GD, antithyroid drugs for less than 3 months. Making the TCR library involved RNA that had been extracted from PBMCs. These data were also reused for a study on T cells in Graves' hyperthyroidism and ophthalmopathy. According to that study: Those with hyperthyroidism were 18 to 65 years old, newly diagnosed, and ill for under 2 months. Clinical symptoms, serum thyroxine, TRAb, thyroid ultrasound and orbital computed tomography informed diagnoses.

The rearrangement links TRBV6-1 to TRBJ2-7; 8 bases align to TRBD1. This sequence was found in a woman aged 25 to 45 with Graves disease. Source: peripheral blood mononuclear cells (PBMCs), taken at new diagnosis, from a patient treated with antithyroid drugs. In DNA, the CDR3 is TGTGCCAGCAGTGAGCACCCACAGGGGGTCCACTACGAGCAGTACTTC. Encoded protein: CASSEHPQGVHYEQYF.